Here is one T cell receptor (beta chain) with its context. A junction boundary mismatches the germline segment, possibly from a read error. Profiled with immunoSEQ multiplex PCR; TCRdb holds only in-frame clones, not every one. In the table there are some 200,000 clones, around 82% of which are singletons. This specimen belongs to a study of blood T cell repertoires in COVID-19. The CDR3 loop spans 14 amino acids. Germline V lookup: CDR1 KGHDR, CDR2 SFDVKD. V and J are TRBV24-1 and TRBJ2-1; 9 bases align to TRBD2. The sequence came from a human donor in a cohort sampled during active COVID-19. Material for sequencing was peripheral blood. CDR3 nucleotides: TGTGCCACCAGTGGACTAGCGGATTACAATGGGCAGTTCTTC. Amino acid sequence: CATSGLADYNGQFF.